A single sample is the source of the 23 T cell receptor beta chains below, sequenced in a study of blood T cells in healthy people across ages. Then a second PCR, running about 6 to 12 cycles, was carried out with a sample-barcoded 5' primer and a J-beta primer mix. From the 5' RACE reads, TCRdb called clonotypes with MiXCR, one entry per CDR3 protein. Of some 940,000 distinct CDR3 sequences listed, almost 30% are singletons. Separately, the same data were catalogued under a study of T cells of mothers and their children.

The sequencing input was blood. The origin of the receptors is a middle-aged woman in good health.

On this clonotype: The junction does not match germline at one end; this may be a read error. The chain links TRBV7-2 to TRBJ1-1; D uncertain. Germline CDR1 and CDR2: SGHTA and FQGNSA. There are 15 residues in the CDR3. The CDR3 bases are TGTGCCAGCAGCTTAGTATCCGTCATGGGCACTAAAGCTTTCTTT. It is translated as CASSLVSVMGTKAFF.

The chain uses TRBV12-3 or TRBV12-4 and TRBJ1-5; unclear D gene. The CDR3 is 14 residues long. V lost 5 bases, J lost 3 bases, and 11 bases lay in between. This chain's CDR3 is CASSSSGINQPQHF. The DNA for the CDR3 is TGTGCCAGCAGTAGTTCCGGAATCAATCAGCCCCAGCATTTT.

The sample holds many counts of this clonotype. The rearrangement links TRBV6-1 to TRBJ2-7; 8 bases line up with TRBD1. The CDR3 spans 16 residues. J was trimmed by 3 bases and V by 6 bases; bases with no gene match: 13. Germline CDR1 is MNHNS and CDR2 is SASEGT. The CDR3: CASRTEGGQGYYEQYF. The CDR3, as DNA: TGTGCCAGCAGGACGGAGGGAGGACAGGGATACTACGAGCAGTACTTC.

This clonotype was found once. Here the CDR3 reads CASSRGRSTDTQYF. The DNA for the CDR3 is TGTGCCAGCAGTCGAGGACGGAGCACAGATACGCAGTATTTT. V is TRBV6-5 and J is TRBJ2-3, with D uncertain. Trimming pared 5 bases from V and 0 bases from J, leaving 9 bases between. The CDR3 sequence is 14 residues long. The germline V gene has CDR1 MNHEY and CDR2 SVGAGI.

This clonotype has more than one count but fewer than ten. The chain joins TRBV7-9 to TRBJ2-7; D call uncertain. The CDR3 is made up of 13 amino acids. The germline V gene encodes CDR1 SEHNR and CDR2 FQNEAQ (reference sequence). V lost 5 bases and J 2 bases, leaving 10 bases between the germline ends. CDR3 amino acids: CASSRSGAYEQYF. In DNA form, the CDR3 reads TGTGCCAGCAGCCGGTCGGGTGCCTACGAGCAGTACTTC.

The chain joins TRBV12-3 or TRBV12-4 to TRBJ1-5, with D unclear. CDR3 size: 16 residues. Trimming left V 1 base short and J 4 bases short, with 14 bases between. DNA of the CDR3: TGTGCCAGCAGTTTAGAAGGGCAATGGGGAAATCAGCCCCAGCATTTT. As protein: CASSLEGQWGNQPQHF.

As for this clonotype: Compared with germline, one end of the junction differs, possibly owing to a read error. The J gene is TRBJ2-1, the V gene TRBV20-1; the D is unclear. Germline V lookup: CDR1 DFQATT, CDR2 SNEGSKA (reference sequence). CDR3 length: 15 amino acids. CDR3 protein: CSARASSVAYNERFF. CDR3 in DNA: TGCAGTGCTAGAGCCTCCTCCGTTGCCTACAATGAGCGGTTCTTC.

The rearrangement uses TRBV2 and TRBJ2-1, with D maybe TRBD2 (5 bases). Trimming removed 6 bases from V and 9 bases from J, with 18 bases in between. Germline CDR1 SNHLY, CDR2 FYNNEI. This CDR3 spans 14 amino acids. CDR3 coding DNA: TGTGCCAGCAGCCCCTTGGGGTTACGGGGTGAGCAGTTCTTC. Amino acid sequence: CASSPLGLRGEQFF.

This clonotype was observed a handful of times. CDR3 residues: CSAPDGNSYEQYF. The CDR3 DNA reads as TGCAGTGCTCCGGACGGGAACTCCTACGAGCAGTACTTC. The J gene is TRBJ2-7, the V gene TRBV20-1; TRBD2 is a possible D gene (5 bases). This CDR3 is 13 amino acids long. CDR1 is DFQATT, CDR2 SNEGSKA, per germline (reference sequence). Trimming stripped 5 bases from V and 0 bases from J, with 11 bases between.

This clonotype was seen at least ten times. This chain links TRBV12-3 or TRBV12-4 with TRBJ2-1; 8 positions agree with TRBD1. The CDR3 covers 15 residues. Germline trimming cut 3 bases from V and 9 bases from J; bases unmatched to any gene: 10. CDR3 bases: TGTGCCAGCAGTTTGGCGGGACAGGTCATAGGTGAGCAGTTCTTC. It specifies CASSLAGQVIGEQFF.

This sequence joins TRBV20-1 and TRBJ2-5; D remains unclear. Per germline, CDR1 DFQATT and CDR2 SNEGSKA (reference sequence). The CDR3 has 11 amino acids. The V end lost 0 bases, the J end lost 6 bases, and 5 bases lay between the germline ends. CDR3 residues: CSARDPQTQYF. The CDR3 DNA is TGCAGTGCTAGAGATCCACAGACCCAGTACTTC.

This clonotype was detected only once. The V and J genes are TRBV7-9 and TRBJ2-3, with D uncertain. Deletions cut 4 bases from V and 4 bases from J, with 24 bases between. There are 18 residues in the CDR3. Germline V gene data show CDR1 as SEHNR and CDR2 as FQNEAQ (reference sequence). CDR3 amino acids: CASSSSFGSRRTADTQYF. CDR3 in DNA: TGTGCCAGCAGCTCTTCATTCGGTTCCAGGCGGACCGCAGATACGCAGTATTTT.

This clonotype was found many times. The chain couples TRBV7-8 to TRBJ2-5; 12 nucleotides line up with TRBD2. The CDR3 covers 15 residues. The V segment lost 5 bases and the J segment 3 bases; nucleotides outside the gene matches: 4. The germline V gene encodes CDR1 SGHVS and CDR2 FQNEAQ. The CDR3 DNA follows: TGTGCCAGCAGCCTCCGACTAGCGGGGGAAGAGACCCAGTACTTC. As protein: CASSLRLAGEETQYF.

The rearrangement links TRBV12-3 or TRBV12-4 to TRBJ2-5, with D possibly being TRBD1 (5 bases). V was pared by 3 bases and J by 0 bases, with 8 bases between. The CDR3 contains 14 residues. The CDR3 loop reads CASSFKTDQETQYF. Here the CDR3 DNA reads TGTGCCAGCAGTTTCAAGACAGACCAAGAGACCCAGTACTTC.

This clonotype was seen at least ten times. This chain uses TRBV6-5 with TRBJ1-5, with a tentative D call TRBD1 (6 bases). CDR1 and CDR2 from the germline V gene are MNHEY and SVGAGI. Trimming cost V 5 bases and J 5 bases, with 13 bases left between them. There are 14 residues in the CDR3. CDR3 sequence (DNA): TGTGCCAGCAGTACCAGGGGAACCCATCAGCCCCAGCATTTT. It encodes CASSTRGTHQPQHF.

The V and J genes are TRBV2 and TRBJ2-4, with 12 nucleotides matching TRBD2. Germline CDR1 and CDR2: SNHLY and FYNNEI. The CDR3 is 13 residues long. With V trimmed by 8 bases and J by 7 bases, 3 bases remained unmatched. CDR3: CASRLAGVNIQYF. For the CDR3, the DNA is TGTGCCAGCCGACTAGCGGGGGTGAACATTCAGTACTTC.

About this clonotype: A much bigger clone sits one base away, suggesting this may be a read error. The chain combines TRBV4-2 with TRBJ1-1; 7 bases fit TRBD1. Per germline, CDR1 LGHNA and CDR2 YNFKEQ. The CDR3 covers 17 residues. V trimming: 2 bases; J trimming: 2 bases; junction bases outside the gene matches: 11. The CDR3 spells CASSQNPGTGENTEAFF. CDR3 nucleotide sequence: TGTGCCAGCAGCCAAAATCCGGGAACAGGGGAAAACACTGAAGCTTTCTTT.

This clonotype was seen at least ten times. J is TRBJ2-6 and V is TRBV6-6, with D maybe TRBD1 (6 bases). This CDR3 is 16 amino acids long. Between the trimmed V and J ends, which lost 5 bases and 1 base, there was a span of 12 bases. Germline V CDR1 and CDR2: MNHNY, SVGAGI (reference sequence). The CDR3 here is CASSLFTGSGANVLTF. In DNA, the CDR3 is TGTGCCAGCAGTCTGTTCACAGGGTCTGGGGCCAACGTCCTGACTTTC.

This clonotype came up a few times. V is TRBV7-2 and J is TRBJ1-6, with D tentatively TRBD1 (6 bases). The CDR3 runs 16 residues. The V gene lost 2 bases and the J gene lost 3 bases, with 11 bases spanning the gap. Germline loops: CDR1 SGHTA, CDR2 FQGNSA. The CDR3 region is CASSLRGDNYNSPLHF. The CDR3, as DNA: TGTGCCAGCAGCTTAAGGGGGGACAACTATAATTCACCCCTCCACTTT.

This clonotype was observed many times. The genes are TRBV10-3 and TRBJ2-3; 8 bases align to TRBD2. Germline-derived CDR1 and CDR2 are ENHRY and SYGVKD. The CDR3 runs to 17 residues. J was trimmed by 2 bases and V by 5 bases; bases with no gene match: 12. The DNA for the CDR3 is TGTGCCATCAGTCCTCTCCCCACTAGCGGCGTCACAGATACGCAGTATTTT. It yields the protein CAISPLPTSGVTDTQYF.

The rearrangement uses TRBV28 and TRBJ1-2, with 8 bases aligning to TRBD1. The V segment lost 6 bases and the J segment 4 bases; nucleotides outside the gene matches: 10. The germline CDR1 and CDR2 sequences are MDHEN and SYDVKM. The CDR3 is 15 residues long. The CDR3 reads CASSQQGEWGYGYTF. The CDR3 DNA reads as TGTGCCAGCAGCCAACAGGGGGAGTGGGGCTATGGCTACACCTTC.

V usage is TRBV7-2 and J usage is TRBJ2-1; possible D gene TRBD2, 7 bases. Deletions cut 5 bases from V and 6 bases from J, with 20 bases between. This CDR3 spans 16 amino acids. Germline-derived CDR1 and CDR2 are SGHTA and FQGNSA. The CDR3 DNA follows: TGTGCCAGCAGCCCTAAGGGGGGGGGACCCCTCAATGAGCAGTTCTTC. Translated: CASSPKGGGPLNEQFF.

This clonotype was seen at least ten times. This rearrangement joins TRBV4-3 to TRBJ2-7; D gene uncertain. Trimming shortened V by 0 bases and J by 1 base, and 19 bases separated the two germline ends. The germline CDR1 and CDR2 sequences are LGHNA and YSLEER. CDR3 length equals 18 residues. CDR3 amino acids: CASSQETSGQLPSYEQYF. CDR3 nucleotides: TGCGCCAGCAGCCAAGAAACGTCGGGTCAGCTACCTTCCTACGAGCAGTACTTC.